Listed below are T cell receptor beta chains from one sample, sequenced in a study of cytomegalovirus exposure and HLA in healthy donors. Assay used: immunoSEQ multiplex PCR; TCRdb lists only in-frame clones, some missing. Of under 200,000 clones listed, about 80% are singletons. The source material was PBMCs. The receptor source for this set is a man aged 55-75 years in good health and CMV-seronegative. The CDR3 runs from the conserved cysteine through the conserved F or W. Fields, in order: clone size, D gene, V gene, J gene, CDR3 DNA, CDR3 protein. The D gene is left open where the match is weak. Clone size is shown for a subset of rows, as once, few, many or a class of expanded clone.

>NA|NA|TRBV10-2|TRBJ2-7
TGCGCCAGCAGTGGGGGCAGCTCCTACGAGCAGTACTTC
CASSGGSSYEQYF
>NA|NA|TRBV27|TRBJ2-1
TGTGCCAGCAGTTTTGGACAGAGACACAATGAGCAGTTCTTC
CASSFGQRHNEQFF
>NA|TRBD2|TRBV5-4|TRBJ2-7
TGTGCCAGCAGCCTCGGGACTACAGACTACGAGCAGTACTTC
CASSLGTTDYEQYF
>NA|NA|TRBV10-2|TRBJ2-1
TGCGCCAGCAGTGAGGTTAGCGGTGGCAATGAGCAGTTCTTC
CASSEVSGGNEQFF
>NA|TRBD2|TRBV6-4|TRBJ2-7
TGTGCCAGCGCAACTAGCGTACAGTACTTC
CASATSVQYF
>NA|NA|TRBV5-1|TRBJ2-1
TGCGCCAGCAGCCCCGACCTAGGGAGCTCCTACAATGAGCAGTTCTTC
CASSPDLGSSYNEQFF
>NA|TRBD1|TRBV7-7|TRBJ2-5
TGTGCTAGCAGCTTAGGCAGGGGGCAAGAGACCCAGTACTTC
CASSLGRGQETQYF
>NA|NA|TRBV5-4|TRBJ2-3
TGTGCCAGCAGCCAGACTAGAGGGGATACGCAGTATTTT
CASSQTRGDTQYF
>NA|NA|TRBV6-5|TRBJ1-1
TGTGCCAGCAGTTACAGGGGAGGTGGTGAAGCTTTCTTT
CASSYRGGGEAFF
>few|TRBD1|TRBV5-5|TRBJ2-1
TGTGCCAGCAGTTGGACAGGGGGCAATTTGAATGAGCAGTTCTTC
CASSWTGGNLNEQFF
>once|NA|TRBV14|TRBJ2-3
TGTGCCAGCAGCCAATGGTTAGACACAGATACGCAGTATTTT
CASSQWLDTDTQYF
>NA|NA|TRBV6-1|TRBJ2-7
TGTGCCAGCAGTGAATTCAACAGCAACACCTACGAGCAGTACTTC
CASSEFNSNTYEQYF
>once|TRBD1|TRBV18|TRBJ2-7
TGTGCCAGCTCAGGAGGACAGGGGCCGGGCCCCTACGAGCAGTACTTC
CASSGGQGPGPYEQYF
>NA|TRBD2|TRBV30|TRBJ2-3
TGTGCCTGGGGGACTAGCGGGAGTAGTGGCACAGATACGCAGTATTTT
CAWGTSGSSGTDTQYF
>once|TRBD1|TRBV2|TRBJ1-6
TGTGCCAGTCACAGGGGAACGAATTCACCCCTCCACTTT
CASHRGTNSPLHF
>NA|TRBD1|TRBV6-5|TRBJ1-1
TGTGCCAGCAGTAACAGGGGGAACACTGAAGCTTTCTTT
CASSNRGNTEAFF
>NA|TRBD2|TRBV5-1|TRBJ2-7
TGCGCCAGCAGCTCGGGACTAGCGGGCTCCTACGAGCAGTACTTC
CASSSGLAGSYEQYF
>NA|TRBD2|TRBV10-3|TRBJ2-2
TGTGCCATCAGCCGGACTAGCGGGAAGAACACCGGGGAGCTGTTTTTT
CAISRTSGKNTGELFF
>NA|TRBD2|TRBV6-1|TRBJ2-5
TGTGCCAGCAGTTCCCGCGGGAGTGGAGAGACCCAGTACTTC
CASSSRGSGETQYF
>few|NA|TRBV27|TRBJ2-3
TGTGCCAGCAGTCCCTCTCTCTACGGTACGCAGTATTTT
CASSPSLYGTQYF
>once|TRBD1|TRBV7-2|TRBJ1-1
TGTGCCAGCAGCAAGAACAGGGGCCTACCGGACACTGAAGCTTTCTTT
CASSKNRGLPDTEAFF
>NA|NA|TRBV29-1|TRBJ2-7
TGCAGCGTGGCCGACAGCCCGGGCGAGCAGTACTTC
CSVADSPGEQYF